A selection of T cell receptor beta chains follows, all from one sample in a study of cytomegalovirus exposure and HLA in healthy donors. Produced via immunoSEQ multiplex PCR; TCRdb's table is partial and in-frame only. There are approximately 200,000 clones in the sample; 79% occur only once, and 1.5% to 1.7% lies in the top ten. The source material was PBMCs. The receptors were sampled from a girl under 18 in good health and CMV-seropositive. Both conserved end residues are part of each CDR3. A D gene is named only where the DNA matches it firmly. Size is stated for part of the rows, as once, few or many counts, or as a class when the clone is expanded.

NA TRBJ2-7 NA TRBV27 TGTGCCAGCAGTTTAGTGGGGGGTGCTTCCTACGAGCAGTACTTC CASSLVGGASYEQYF
NA TRBJ2-1 TRBD2 TRBV5-1 TGCGCCAGCAGCCCAAAGAAGACTAGCGGGGGGGCCAACGATGAGCAGTTCTTC CASSPKKTSGGANDEQFF
NA TRBJ1-1 TRBD1 TRBV6-1 TGTGCCAGCAGTATTGGACAGGGTTTAGCTTTCTTT CASSIGQGLAFF
NA TRBJ2-1 TRBD2 TRBV5-5 TGTGCCAGCAGCTTGGTAGCGGGGGGCCACAATGAGCAGTTCTTC CASSLVAGGHNEQFF
once TRBJ2-7 TRBD2 TRBV20-1 TGCAGTGCTAGGGGAGGGGAAGAGCAGTACTTC CSARGGEEQYF
NA TRBJ1-1 NA TRBV5-1 TGCGCCAGCAGCTTAGCGGGGGGGGCGGACACTGAAGCTTTCTTT CASSLAGGADTEAFF
NA TRBJ2-7 TRBD2 TRBV10-2 TGCGCCAGCAGTGAGTCGGTGGTAGCGGGGGGGCGGAACGAGCAGTACTTC CASSESVVAGGRNEQYF
NA TRBJ2-5 TRBD2 TRBV5-1 TGCGCCAGCAGCCCCGGCGGGGGGCAAGAGACCCAGTACTTC CASSPGGGQETQYF
few TRBJ2-7 TRBD2 TRBV6-5 TGTGCCAGCAGTTACTCAAACAGCGGGGTATTGGGCGAGCAGTACTTC CASSYSNSGVLGEQYF
NA TRBJ2-7 TRBD1 TRBV11-2 TGTGCCAGCAGCCTACGACAGGGCTACGAGCAGTACTTC CASSLRQGYEQYF
NA TRBJ2-7 NA TRBV4-3 TGCGCCAGCAGCCGGGACATATTATACGAGCAGTACTTC CASSRDILYEQYF
NA TRBJ2-1 TRBD1 TRBV11-3 TGTGCCAGCAGCACCCCGCTTGGGACAGCGACCTACAATGAGCAGTTCTTC CASSTPLGTATYNEQFF
NA TRBJ1-4 NA TRBV30 TGTGCCTGGAGGGGGGCCACTAATGAAAAACTGTTTTTT CAWRGATNEKLFF
NA TRBJ2-7 NA TRBV4-3 TGCGCCAGCAGCCAAGTTTCAGGTTCCCCATGGCAGTACTTC CASSQVSGSPWQYF
NA TRBJ2-7 TRBD2 TRBV4-3 TGCGCCAGCAGCCAAGAGTTCGCCGGGGGGGGTAGCGAGCAGTACTTC CASSQEFAGGGSEQYF
NA TRBJ2-7 TRBD1 TRBV4-1 TGCGCCAGCAGCCAAGCTATTAATTTGGGACAGGAACCCTACGAGCAGTACTTC CASSQAINLGQEPYEQYF
few TRBJ2-2 NA TRBV4-3 TGCGCCAGCAGCCAAGGGGACCCTCTACTAGCTAACACCGGGGAGCTGTTTTTT CASSQGDPLLANTGELFF
NA TRBJ2-5 TRBD2 TRBV5-4 TGTGCCAGCAGTTTGACTAGCGGGGGAGGGGAGACCCAGTACTTC CASSLTSGGGETQYF
NA TRBJ1-2 NA TRBV7-2 TGTGCCAGCAGGGAAACAGGGCGCCCTGGCTACACCTTC CASRETGRPGYTF
once TRBJ2-5 TRBD1 TRBV5-1 TGCGCCAGCAGCTTAAGGGGGCAAAAAGAGACCCAGTACTTC CASSLRGQKETQYF
NA TRBJ1-4 TRBD1 TRBV5-4 TGTGCCAGCAGCGCAACAGGGGTGGACGAAAAACTGTTTTTT CASSATGVDEKLFF
NA TRBJ1-1 TRBD1 TRBV5-4 TGTGCCAGCAGCGGCACAGGGGGGCCTGAAGCTTTCTTT CASSGTGGPEAFF
NA TRBJ2-5 TRBD2 TRBV11-3 TGTGCCAGCAGCCCAGGACTAGCGGGGGTACAAGAGACCCAGTACTTC CASSPGLAGVQETQYF
NA TRBJ2-3 TRBD2 TRBV30 TGTGCCTTAAGGACTAGCGGGGGGGTCTCGTATACGCAGTATTTT CALRTSGGVSYTQYF